This TCR beta chain was documented in a study of CD8+ T cells in alopecia areata. V lost 4 bases to trimming and J lost 0 bases, with 12 bases between them. In germline, CDR1 is FNHDT, CDR2 SITEND (reference sequence). The CDR3 length is 15 residues. As the sequencing template, cDNA was produced by extracting RNA and reverse transcribing it. Assay: immunoSEQ multiplex PCR; the TCRdb copy retains only in-frame clones and omits some. The sample has 290,000 or so clones, none seen only once. The sorting of pooled cutaneous lymph node cells relied on CD4, CD8alpha, NKG2D, NKG2ACE and other markers. Concerning this clone: Germline and genes here are mouse. The CDR3 end is not reached by the read, which stops 4 residues before it; the germline J gene fills it in.

The V and J genes are TRBV19 and TRBJ2-3; weak D call: TRBD1 (5 bases). This TCR was sampled from a C3H/HeJ mouse with alopecia areata. MHC haplotype: H2-k. The sequencing input was CD4+ T cells sorted from a lymph node. The covered CDR3 bases are TGTGCCAGCAGTTTCCGACAGTCTAGTGCAGAA. It specifies CASSFRQSSAE. The CDR3 as a whole reads CASSFRQSSAETLYF.